These 30 T cell receptor beta chains were sequenced from one sample in a study of T-cell memory formation after mild COVID-19. TCRdb re-derived calls from the 5' RACE reads in MiXCR, one entry per CDR3 protein. Of 360,000 or so distinct CDR3 sequences listed, 28% were seen once; the top ten hold roughly 12%. Source material: PBMCs or a T cell subset sorted from them (not recorded which). Receptor source: an adult woman who had mild COVID-19 (a few samples of this study predate the infection). Cell type and time point are not known.

The V gene is TRBV7-2, the J gene TRBJ1-5; D is perhaps TRBD1 (5 bases). The V end lost 5 bases, the J end lost 2 bases, and 16 bases lay between the germline ends. This CDR3 has 16 residues. From germline, CDR1 is SGHTA and CDR2 FQGNSA. CDR3 region: CASSGGWGVGNQPQHF. CDR3 nucleotide sequence: TGTGCCAGCAGCGGAGGATGGGGGGTCGGCAATCAGCCCCAGCATTTT.

J is TRBJ2-1 and V is TRBV18; no clear D. Germline CDR1 reads KGHSH; CDR2 reads LQKENI. Trimming cost V 3 bases and J 0 bases, with 15 bases left between them. This CDR3 contains 17 residues. CDR3 sequence: CASSPRPAASSYNEQFF. CDR3 in DNA: TGTGCCAGCTCACCCCGACCCGCAGCGAGCTCCTACAATGAGCAGTTCTTC.

This rearrangement joins TRBV7-2 to TRBJ1-1; 11 bases map to TRBD1. This CDR3 contains 17 residues. CDR1 is SGHTA and CDR2 is FQGNSA in the germline V gene. V was pared by 5 bases and J by 1 base, with 9 bases of the junction left unmatched. For the CDR3, the DNA is TGTGCCAGCAGCCTCGGGACAGGGGGTAGGCGGAACACTGAAGCTTTCTTT. As protein: CASSLGTGGRRNTEAFF.

The V call is TRBV6-5, the J call TRBJ2-3, with TRBD1 matching over 7 bases. From germline, CDR1 is MNHEY and CDR2 SVGAGI. The CDR3 totals 18 residues. V shed 2 bases and J 4 bases; nucleotides not matched to a gene: 15. CDR3 nucleotide sequence: TGTGCCAGCAGTTACAGGGGGCAGGTCCCGGCGGTCTCAGATACGCAGTATTTT. Translated: CASSYRGQVPAVSDTQYF.

This clonotype has only a few counts. The rearrangement joins TRBV20-1 to TRBJ2-1; 7 nucleotides align to TRBD1. Germline V gives CDR1 DFQATT, CDR2 SNEGSKA (reference sequence). The CDR3 sequence is 16 residues long. Unmatched junction bases numbered 9, after V lost 4 bases and J lost 0 bases. The CDR3 is CSATDQTGYSYNEQFF. CDR3 DNA sequence: TGCAGTGCTACCGACCAGACAGGGTACTCCTACAATGAGCAGTTCTTC.

The sample holds a few counts of this clonotype. V usage is TRBV7-9 and J usage is TRBJ2-7, with D maybe TRBD1 (5 bases). CDR1 is SEHNR and CDR2 is FQNEAQ in the germline V gene (reference sequence). CDR3 length equals 12 residues. Trimming took off 3 bases at V and 6 bases at J, with 9 bases between the two ends. This CDR3 reads CASSFLGVEQYF. The CDR3 nucleotides read TGTGCCAGCAGCTTTCTAGGGGTCGAGCAGTACTTC.

The table lists this clonotype with a few counts. This chain uses TRBV3-1 with TRBJ2-7, with D possibly TRBD2 on 6 matching bases. This CDR3 is built from 14 residues. V gave up 8 bases and J gave up 2 bases, with 16 bases separating them. Germline assignment: CDR1 LGHDT and CDR2 YNNKEL (reference sequence). CDR3 coding DNA: TGTGCCAGCTCTCCCCGCCGGGGGACCTACGAGCAGTACTTC. Translation gives CASSPRRGTYEQYF.

This clonotype appeared a few times. A read error may produce the germline difference seen at one junction end. The chain uses TRBV7-9 and TRBJ2-4, with D possibly being TRBD1 (6 bases). Per germline, CDR1 SEHNR and CDR2 FQNEAQ (reference sequence). There are 12 residues in the CDR3. As DNA, the CDR3 is TGTGCCAGCAGCTTAGCCCTAGACAGGCGTTCGTTC. Translated, it gives CASSLALDRRSF.

This chain links TRBV29-1 with TRBJ1-2, with D possibly being TRBD1 (5 bases). The germline gives CDR1 SQVTM, CDR2 ANQGSEA. V dropped 6 bases and J dropped 8 bases, with 13 bases sitting between them. CDR3 length: 11 amino acids. The CDR3 sequence: CSVRGTKGYTF. CDR3 bases: TGCAGCGTGCGGGGGACGAAAGGCTACACCTTC.

This clonotype was detected a few times. The chain links TRBV4-3 to TRBJ2-3, with D unresolved. The germline V gene has CDR1 LGHNA and CDR2 YSLEER. V was pared by 3 bases and J by 2 bases, with 9 bases between. The CDR3 is made up of 14 amino acids. The CDR3 sequence: CASSHNGPTDTQYF. The CDR3 DNA follows: TGCGCCAGCAGCCACAACGGACCCACAGATACGCAGTATTTT.

V gene TRBV12-3 or TRBV12-4 combines with J gene TRBJ2-1; the D gene is possibly TRBD2 (6 bases). Trimming shortened V by 8 bases and J by 5 bases, and 25 bases separated the two germline ends. The CDR3 contains 17 residues. The CDR3 is CASRSQEEGIYHNEQFF. CDR3 nucleotides: TGTGCCAGCCGCAGCCAAGAGGAGGGGATTTATCACAATGAGCAGTTCTTC.

The chain joins TRBV7-9 to TRBJ2-5; unclear D gene. The CDR3 sequence is 14 residues long. Per germline, CDR1 SEHNR and CDR2 FQNEAQ (reference sequence). The V end lost 7 bases, the J end lost 8 bases, and 20 bases lay between the germline ends. CDR3 in amino acids: CASTSGADWYTQYF. The CDR3 DNA reads as TGTGCCAGCACCTCAGGCGCCGACTGGTATACCCAGTACTTC.

This clonotype has just one count. The chain recombines TRBV7-2 with TRBJ2-4; 8 bases align to TRBD2. Germline-derived CDR1 and CDR2 are SGHTA and FQGNSA. Losses at the gene ends were 5 bases for V and 1 base for J; bases not matched to a gene: 4. The CDR3 has 15 amino acids. CDR3 DNA sequence: TGTGCCAGCAGCCACGGGGGGGCCGCCAAAAACATTCAGTACTTC. Translated, it gives CASSHGGAAKNIQYF.

This clonotype was recorded many times. The chain is built from TRBV20-1 and TRBJ2-1, with D possibly matching TRBD2 (5 bases). Germline V CDR1 and CDR2: DFQATT, SNEGSKA (reference sequence). The V end was cut by 0 bases, the J end by 9 bases, with 21 bases between. CDR3 length equals 16 residues. The CDR3, as DNA: TGCAGTGCTAGAGATCTTAGAGCGGCCACTGGGTTTGAGCAGTTCTTC. It is translated as CSARDLRAATGFEQFF.

The chain recombines TRBV7-9 with TRBJ2-3, with 11 positions matching TRBD2. CDR1 and CDR2 (germline): SEHNR, FQNEAQ (reference sequence). CDR3 length equals 19 residues. V lost 5 bases to trimming and J lost 3 bases; unmatched junction nucleotides: 16. CDR3 sequence (DNA): TGTGCCAGCAGCCCCCCATCCGTGACTAGCGGGGCCTCAACAGATACGCAGTATTTT. Translated, it gives CASSPPSVTSGASTDTQYF.

V gene TRBV9 combines with J gene TRBJ1-6; D ambiguous. V was cut by 0 bases and J by 9 bases, with 10 bases left in between. Germline lookup yields CDR1 SGDLS and CDR2 YYNGEE. The CDR3 is 14 amino acids. The CDR3 sequence: CASSVGGLASPLHF. In nucleotides, the CDR3 is TGTGCCAGCAGCGTAGGGGGTTTAGCTTCACCCCTCCACTTT.

This clonotype occurred many times. J is TRBJ2-1 and V is TRBV7-8; D perhaps matches TRBD2 (5 bases). This CDR3 spans 17 amino acids. V was trimmed by 5 bases and J by 3 bases, leaving 20 bases between them. Germline V gene data show CDR1 as SGHVS and CDR2 as FQNEAQ. DNA of the CDR3: TGTGCCAGCAGCCCCCCCCGAGCGGCGTATGGCTACAATGAGCAGTTCTTC. Residues: CASSPPRAAYGYNEQFF. The whole variable domain, remainder taken from reference TRBV7-8 and TRBJ2-1, is GAGVSQSPRYKVAKRGQDVALRCDPISGHVSLFWYQQALGQGPEFLTYFQNEAQLDKSGLPSDRFFAERPEGSVSTLKIQRTQQEDSAVYLCASSPPRAAYGYNEQFFGPGTRLTVL.

This rearrangement joins TRBV5-4 to TRBJ2-3; D uncertain. There are 15 residues in the CDR3. Trimming pared 0 bases from V and 0 bases from J, leaving 8 bases between. The germline V gene encodes CDR1 SGHNT and CDR2 YYREEE (reference sequence). The DNA of the CDR3 is TGTGCCAGCAGCTTGGCCATCGCTAGCACAGATACGCAGTATTTT. It yields the protein CASSLAIASTDTQYF.

This clonotype has more than one count but fewer than ten. The chain joins TRBV5-6 to TRBJ2-5, with 11 bases fitting TRBD2. The CDR3 loop spans 16 amino acids. Trimming cost V 4 bases and J 1 base; bases outside gene matches: 6. Germline assignment: CDR1 SGHDT and CDR2 YYEEEE. CDR3 nucleotides: TGTGCCAGCAGCCGGACTAGCGGGTGGCTCCAAGAGACCCAGTACTTC. Translated, it gives CASSRTSGWLQETQYF.

This clonotype was recorded a few times. Here the CDR3 reads CSARGLAGGATQYF. The CDR3 DNA sequence: TGCAGTGCTCGAGGACTAGCGGGGGGCGCAACCCAGTACTTC. This sequence joins TRBV20-1 and TRBJ2-5, with 14 bases fitting TRBD2. The germline CDR1 and CDR2 sequences are DFQATT and SNEGSKA (reference sequence). V lost 5 bases and J lost 8; bases outside the gene matches: 7. CDR3 size: 14 residues.

This rearrangement joins TRBV4-1 to TRBJ1-1; the match to TRBD1 covers 9 bases. Trimming cost V 9 bases and J 3 bases; bases outside gene matches: 14. The germline CDR1 and CDR2 sequences are MGHRA and YSYEKL. This CDR3 contains 16 residues. The CDR3 spells CASSRVGGTGYTEAFF. CDR3 nucleotides: TGCGCCAGTTCACGAGTAGGAGGGACAGGGTACACTGAAGCTTTCTTT.

This clonotype has only a few counts. J is TRBJ1-1 and V is TRBV2; TRBD1 agrees at 8 bases. The V gene end was trimmed by 4 bases and the J gene end by 5 bases; junction bases not matched to a gene: 12. The CDR3 totals 16 residues. The germline V gene encodes CDR1 SNHLY and CDR2 FYNNEI. The CDR3 nucleotides are TGTGCCAGCAGTGGAGATCTGGCGACAGGGGAGACTGAAGCTTTCTTT. Its translation is CASSGDLATGETEAFF.

This chain links TRBV12-3 or TRBV12-4 with TRBJ1-2; D remains ambiguous. The CDR3 totals 11 residues. Trimming took 2 bases from V and 5 from J, leaving 3 bases between them. In DNA form, the CDR3 reads TGTGCCAGCAGTTTACCGTATGGCTACACCTTC. Translating gives CASSLPYGYTF.

The V and J genes are TRBV4-1 and TRBJ2-1; 8 bases match TRBD2. There are 16 residues in the CDR3. Germline-derived CDR1 and CDR2 are MGHRA and YSYEKL. The V and J ends lost 4 bases and 0 bases, in that order; junction bases with no gene match: 5. CDR3 DNA: TGCGCCAGCAGCCCTCGCAGCGGGAGCTCCTACAATGAGCAGTTCTTC. Amino acid sequence: CASSPRSGSSYNEQFF.

This clonotype was detected only a few times. The chain has TRBV12-3 or TRBV12-4 and TRBJ2-1; TRBD2 agrees at 13 bases. Germline trimming cut 7 bases from V and 3 bases from J; bases unmatched to any gene: 15. The CDR3 covers 19 residues. In DNA, the CDR3 is TGTGCCAGCACCGGAGGAGGACTAGCGGGGGCCGGGGTCTACAATGAGCAGTTCTTC. Translating gives CASTGGGLAGAGVYNEQFF.

There are a few counts of this clonotype. V gene TRBV6-2 or TRBV6-3 combines with J gene TRBJ2-7; D might be TRBD2 (5 bases). Germline values: CDR1 MNHEY, CDR2 SVGEGT. This CDR3 is 15 amino acids long. Trimming shortened V by 2 bases and J by 2 bases, and 13 bases separated the two germline ends. The CDR3 DNA follows: TGTGCCAGCAGTTACACCGCTAGCAGTACCTACGAGCAGTACTTC. It yields the protein CASSYTASSTYEQYF.

The chain employs TRBV30 and TRBJ2-7; unclear D gene. The germline V gene encodes CDR1 GTSNPN and CDR2 SVGIG (reference sequence). The V end lost 1 base, the J end lost 2 bases, and 6 bases lay between the germline ends. The CDR3 runs 12 residues. In DNA, the CDR3 is TGTGCCTGGAGTGGGTTCGCCTACGAGCAGTACTTC. It encodes CAWSGFAYEQYF. Combining the CDR3 with reference TRBV30 and TRBJ2-7 gives the whole variable domain SQTIHQWPATLVQPVGSPLSLECTVEGTSNPNLYWYRQAAGRGLQLLFYSVGIGQISSEVPQNLSASRPQDRQFILSSKKLLLSDSGFYLCAWSGFAYEQYFGPGTRLTVT.

This clonotype occurred many times. The chain combines TRBV10-3 with TRBJ2-1; the D is unclear. Trimming removed 0 bases from V and 9 bases from J, with 6 bases in between. This CDR3 region has 12 residues. Per the germline V gene, CDR1 is ENHRY and CDR2 is SYGVKD. CDR3: CAISESLSEQFF. In DNA, the CDR3 is TGTGCCATCAGTGAGTCGCTCTCTGAGCAGTTCTTC.

This clonotype turned up a few times. V and J are TRBV20-1 and TRBJ2-3; D not resolved. Between the trimmed V and J ends, which lost 1 base and 0 bases, there was a span of 8 bases. The CDR3 runs 14 residues. Germline CDR1 DFQATT, CDR2 SNEGSKA (reference sequence). The chain's CDR3 is CSARAPSSTDTQYF. The CDR3 DNA reads as TGCAGTGCTAGAGCCCCCTCCAGCACAGATACGCAGTATTTT.

The chain carries TRBV3-2 and TRBJ2-7; the DNA was not used to check the table's D call, TRBD1. TRBV3-2 is a listed pseudogene. The length of the CDR3 is 14 residues. The CDR3 loop is CASSQGGRAYEQYF. CDR3 nucleotides: TGTGCCAGCAGCCAGGGGGGACGGGCCTACGAGCAGTACTTC.